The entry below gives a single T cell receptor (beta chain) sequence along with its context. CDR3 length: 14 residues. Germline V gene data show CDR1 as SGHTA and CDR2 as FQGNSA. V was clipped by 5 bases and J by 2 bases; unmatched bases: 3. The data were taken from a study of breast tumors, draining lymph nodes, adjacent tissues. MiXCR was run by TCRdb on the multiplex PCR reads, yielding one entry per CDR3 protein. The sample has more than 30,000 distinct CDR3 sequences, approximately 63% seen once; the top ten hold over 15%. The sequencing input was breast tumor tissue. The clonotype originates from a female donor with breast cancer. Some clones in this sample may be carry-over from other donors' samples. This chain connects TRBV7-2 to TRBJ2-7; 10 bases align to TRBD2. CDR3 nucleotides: TGTGCCAGCAGCCGGACTAGCGGAACCTACGAGCAGTACTTC. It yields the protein CASSRTSGTYEQYF.